This T cell receptor beta chain emerged from a study of T cells in narcolepsy. Notes on the study in general: No autoreactive T cell clone sequences appeared in some memory CD4+ repertoires. Healthy controls reportedly lacked the autoreactive clonotypes serially found in patients' blood. Same-patient CSF and blood CD4+ T cell clonotypes included HCRT-specific and TRIB2-specific autoreactive ones.

This clone came up a few times. Its antigen remains unidentified. The assay was immunoSEQ multiplex PCR, and TCRdb's table has in-frame clones only and misses some. Counted here are around 27,000 clones, approximately 85% occurring once; the ten biggest clones make up approximately 1%. Losses at the gene ends were 5 bases for V and 8 bases for J; bases not matched to a gene: 11. This CDR3 has 16 amino acids. The germline CDR1 and CDR2 sequences are SGHVS and FQNEAQ. The sample consisted of CD45RA- memory CD4+ T cells from PBMCs. The clonotype originates from a human donor with narcolepsy. The chain links TRBV7-8 to TRBJ1-6, with 8 nucleotides matching TRBD1. The CDR3: CASSVSRTGSDSPLHF. The CDR3 DNA is TGTGCCAGCAGCGTATCACGGACAGGGTCTGATTCACCCCTCCACTTT.